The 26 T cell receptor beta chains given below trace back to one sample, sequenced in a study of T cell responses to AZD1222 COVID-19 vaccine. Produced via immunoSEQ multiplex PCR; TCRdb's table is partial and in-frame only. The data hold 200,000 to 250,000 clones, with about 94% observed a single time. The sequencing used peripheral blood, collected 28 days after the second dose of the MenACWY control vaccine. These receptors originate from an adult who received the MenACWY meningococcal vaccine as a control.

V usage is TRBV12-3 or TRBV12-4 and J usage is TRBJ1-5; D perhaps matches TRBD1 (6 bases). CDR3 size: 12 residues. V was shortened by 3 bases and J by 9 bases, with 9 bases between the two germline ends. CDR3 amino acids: CASSFTTGPQHF. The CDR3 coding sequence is TGTGCCAGCAGTTTCACGACAGGGCCCCAGCATTTT.

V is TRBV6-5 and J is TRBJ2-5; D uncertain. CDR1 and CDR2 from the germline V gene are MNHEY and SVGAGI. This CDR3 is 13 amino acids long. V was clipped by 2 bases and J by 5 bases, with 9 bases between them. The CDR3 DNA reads TGTGCCAGCAGTTACAACATGGGGGAGACCCAGTACTTC. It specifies CASSYNMGETQYF.

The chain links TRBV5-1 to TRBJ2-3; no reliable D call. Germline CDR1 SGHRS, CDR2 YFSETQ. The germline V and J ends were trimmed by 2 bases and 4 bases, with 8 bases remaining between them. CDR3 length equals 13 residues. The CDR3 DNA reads TGCGCCAGCAGCTTTGACGGGCCAGATACGCAGTATTTT. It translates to CASSFDGPDTQYF.

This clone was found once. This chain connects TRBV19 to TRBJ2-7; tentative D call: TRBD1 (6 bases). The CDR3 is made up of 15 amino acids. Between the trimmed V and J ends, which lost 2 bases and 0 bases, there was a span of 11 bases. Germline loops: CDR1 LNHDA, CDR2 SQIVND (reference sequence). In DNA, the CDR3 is TGTGCCAGTAGTATAAAGGCAGGGGCCTCCTACGAGCAGTACTTC. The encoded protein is CASSIKAGASYEQYF. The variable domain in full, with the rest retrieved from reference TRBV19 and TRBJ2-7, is DGGITQSPKYLFRKEGQNVTLSCEQNLNHDAMYWYRQDPGQGLRLIYYSQIVNDFQKGDIAEGYSVSREKKESFPLTVTSAQKNPTAFYLCASSIKAGASYEQYFGPGTRLTVT.

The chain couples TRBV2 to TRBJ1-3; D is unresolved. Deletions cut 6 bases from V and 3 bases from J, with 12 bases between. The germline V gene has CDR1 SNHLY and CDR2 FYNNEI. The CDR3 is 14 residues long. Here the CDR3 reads CASRGSGDGNTIYF. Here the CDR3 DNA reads TGTGCCAGCAGGGGCTCGGGAGATGGAAACACCATATATTTT.

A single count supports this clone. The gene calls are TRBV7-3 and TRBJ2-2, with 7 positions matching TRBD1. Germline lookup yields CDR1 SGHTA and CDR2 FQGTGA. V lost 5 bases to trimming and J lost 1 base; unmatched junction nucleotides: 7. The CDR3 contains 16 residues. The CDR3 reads CASSPRTGKNTGELFF. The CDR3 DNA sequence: TGTGCCAGCAGCCCACGGACAGGAAAGAACACCGGGGAGCTGTTTTTT.

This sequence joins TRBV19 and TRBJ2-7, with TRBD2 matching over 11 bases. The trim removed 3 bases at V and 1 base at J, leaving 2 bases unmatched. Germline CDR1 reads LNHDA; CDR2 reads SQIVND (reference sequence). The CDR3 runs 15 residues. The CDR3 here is CASSIGTSGSYEQYF. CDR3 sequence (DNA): TGTGCCAGTAGTATCGGGACTAGCGGTTCCTACGAGCAGTACTTC.

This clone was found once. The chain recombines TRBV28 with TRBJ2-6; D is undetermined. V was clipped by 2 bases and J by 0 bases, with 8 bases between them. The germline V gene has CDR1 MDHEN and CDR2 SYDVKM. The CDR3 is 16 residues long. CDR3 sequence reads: CASSLEHPSGANVLTF. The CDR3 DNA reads TGTGCCAGCAGTTTAGAGCACCCCTCTGGGGCCAACGTCCTGACTTTC.

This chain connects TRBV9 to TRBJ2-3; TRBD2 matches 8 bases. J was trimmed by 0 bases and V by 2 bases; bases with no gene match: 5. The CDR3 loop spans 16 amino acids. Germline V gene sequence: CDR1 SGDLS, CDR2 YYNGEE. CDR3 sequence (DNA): TGTGCCAGCAGCGTTACTAGCGGACTTAGCACAGATACGCAGTATTTT. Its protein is CASSVTSGLSTDTQYF.

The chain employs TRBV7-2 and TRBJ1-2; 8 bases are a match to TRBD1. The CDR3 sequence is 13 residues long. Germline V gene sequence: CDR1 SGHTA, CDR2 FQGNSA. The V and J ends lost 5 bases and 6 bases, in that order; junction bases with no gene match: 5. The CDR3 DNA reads TGTGCCAGCAGCCCGAACAGGGGGAATGGCTACACCTTC. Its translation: CASSPNRGNGYTF.

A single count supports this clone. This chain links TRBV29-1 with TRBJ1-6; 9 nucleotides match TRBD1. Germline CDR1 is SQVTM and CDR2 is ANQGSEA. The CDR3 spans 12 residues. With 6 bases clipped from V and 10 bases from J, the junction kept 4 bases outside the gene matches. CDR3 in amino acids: CSVGQGQSPLHF. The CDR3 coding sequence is TGCAGCGTGGGACAGGGTCAATCACCCCTCCACTTT.

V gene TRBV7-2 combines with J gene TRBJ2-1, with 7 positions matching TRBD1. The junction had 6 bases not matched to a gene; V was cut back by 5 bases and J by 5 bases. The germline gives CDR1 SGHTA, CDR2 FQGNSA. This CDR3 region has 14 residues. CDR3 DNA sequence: TGTGCCAGCAGCAAGCCGGGACAGAACAATGAGCAGTTCTTC. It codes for CASSKPGQNNEQFF.

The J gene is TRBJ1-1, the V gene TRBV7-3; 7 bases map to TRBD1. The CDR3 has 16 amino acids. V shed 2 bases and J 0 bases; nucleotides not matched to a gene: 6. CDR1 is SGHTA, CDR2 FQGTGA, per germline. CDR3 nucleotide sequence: TGTGCCAGCAGCTTAGGAGGGGGCAAGCTGAACACTGAAGCTTTCTTT. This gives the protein CASSLGGGKLNTEAFF.

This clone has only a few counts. In nucleotides, the CDR3 is TGTGCCAGCAGCTTAGAGGGACTAGCGGGAATAGATACGCAGTATTTT. Encoded protein: CASSLEGLAGIDTQYF. The chain links TRBV7-2 to TRBJ2-3, with 13 positions matching TRBD2. The germline V gene encodes CDR1 SGHTA and CDR2 FQGNSA. The CDR3 is 16 residues long. V shed 1 base and J 5 bases; nucleotides not matched to a gene: 3.

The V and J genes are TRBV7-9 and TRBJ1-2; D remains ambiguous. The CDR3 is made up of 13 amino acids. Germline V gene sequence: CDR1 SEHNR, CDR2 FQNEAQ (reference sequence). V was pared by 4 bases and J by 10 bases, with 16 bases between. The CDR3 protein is CASSSSGPPVYTF. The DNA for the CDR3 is TGTGCCAGCAGCTCCAGCGGGCCGCCGGTCTACACCTTC. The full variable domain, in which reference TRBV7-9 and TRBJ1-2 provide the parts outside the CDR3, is DTGVSQNPRHKITKRGQNVTFRCDPISEHNRLYWYRQTLGQGPEFLTYFQNEAQLEKSRLLSDRFSAERPKGSFSTLEIQRTEQGDSAMYLCASSSSGPPVYTFGSGTRLTVV.

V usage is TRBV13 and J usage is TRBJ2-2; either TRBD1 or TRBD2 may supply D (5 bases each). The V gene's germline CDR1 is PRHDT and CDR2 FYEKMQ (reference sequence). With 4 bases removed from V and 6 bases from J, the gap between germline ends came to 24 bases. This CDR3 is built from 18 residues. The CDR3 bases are TGTGCCAGCAGCTATCATCCGGGACGGCGGTCGAGATCCGGGGAGCTGTTTTTT. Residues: CASSYHPGRRSRSGELFF.

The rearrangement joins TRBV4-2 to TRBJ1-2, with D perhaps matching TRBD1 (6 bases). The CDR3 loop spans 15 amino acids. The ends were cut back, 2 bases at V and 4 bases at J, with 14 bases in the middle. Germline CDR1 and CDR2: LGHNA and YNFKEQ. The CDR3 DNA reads TGTGCCAGCAGCCAACCAACTGGCAGGGGCTATGGCTACACCTTC. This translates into CASSQPTGRGYGYTF.

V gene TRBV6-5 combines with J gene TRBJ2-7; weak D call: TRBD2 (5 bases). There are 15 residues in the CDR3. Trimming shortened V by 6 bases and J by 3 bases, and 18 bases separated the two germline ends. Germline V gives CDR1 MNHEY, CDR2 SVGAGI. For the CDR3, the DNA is TGTGCCAGCAGCCGCACTTCAAGTGGACTCTACGAGCAGTACTTC. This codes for CASSRTSSGLYEQYF.

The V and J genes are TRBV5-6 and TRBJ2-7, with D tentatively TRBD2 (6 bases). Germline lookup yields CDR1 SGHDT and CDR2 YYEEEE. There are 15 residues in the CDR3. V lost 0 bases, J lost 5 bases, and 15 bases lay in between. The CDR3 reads CASSLAHAGRHEQYF. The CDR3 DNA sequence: TGTGCCAGCAGCTTGGCGCACGCGGGAAGACACGAGCAGTACTTC.

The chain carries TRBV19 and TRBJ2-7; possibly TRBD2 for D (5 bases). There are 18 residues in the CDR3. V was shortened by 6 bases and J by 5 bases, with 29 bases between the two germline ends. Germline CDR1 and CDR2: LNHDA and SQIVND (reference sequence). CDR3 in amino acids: CASSRGRTRVGFADEQYF. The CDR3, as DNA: TGTGCCAGTAGCCGAGGGCGGACCCGAGTGGGCTTCGCGGACGAGCAGTACTTC.

The CDR3 DNA reads TGCAGTGCTAGTCGGGGACAGGGGAAAAACGAGCAGTACTTC. This sequence encodes CSASRGQGKNEQYF. The chain links TRBV20-1 to TRBJ2-7; 10 positions match TRBD1. Losses at the gene ends were 3 bases for V and 5 bases for J; bases not matched to a gene: 7. Germline V gives CDR1 DFQATT, CDR2 SNEGSKA (reference sequence). This CDR3 is built from 14 residues.

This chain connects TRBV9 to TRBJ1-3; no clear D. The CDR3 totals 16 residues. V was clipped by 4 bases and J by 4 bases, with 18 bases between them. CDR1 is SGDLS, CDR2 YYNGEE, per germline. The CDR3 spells CASSLRTPQDGNTIYF. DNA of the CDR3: TGTGCCAGCAGCTTGCGGACCCCGCAGGACGGAAACACCATATATTTT.

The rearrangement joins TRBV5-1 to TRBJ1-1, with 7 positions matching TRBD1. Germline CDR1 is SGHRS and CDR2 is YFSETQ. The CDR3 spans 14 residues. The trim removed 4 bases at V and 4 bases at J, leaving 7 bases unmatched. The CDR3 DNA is TGCGCCAGCAGCATAAGGGACAGCCCCACTGAAGCTTTCTTT. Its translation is CASSIRDSPTEAFF.

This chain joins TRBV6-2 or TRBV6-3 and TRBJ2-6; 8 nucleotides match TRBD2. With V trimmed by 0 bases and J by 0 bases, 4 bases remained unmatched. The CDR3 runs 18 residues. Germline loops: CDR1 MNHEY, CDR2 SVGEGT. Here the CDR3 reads CASSYSTSGPSGANVLTF. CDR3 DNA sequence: TGTGCCAGCAGTTACTCTACTAGCGGACCCTCTGGGGCCAACGTCCTGACTTTC.

CDR3 protein: CASSLDSSGGASTDTQYF. In DNA, the CDR3 is TGTGCCAGCAGCTTGGATTCTAGCGGGGGGGCAAGCACAGATACGCAGTATTTT. This chain uses TRBV5-4 with TRBJ2-3; 12 bases line up with TRBD2. This CDR3 has 18 residues. Trimming cost V 0 bases and J 0 bases; bases outside gene matches: 5. CDR1 and CDR2 (germline): SGHNT, YYREEE (reference sequence). Looking up the rest from reference TRBV5-4 and TRBJ2-3 gives the full variable domain: ETGVTQSPTHLIKTRGQQVTLRCSSQSGHNTVSWYQQALGQGPQFIFQYYREEENGRGNFPPRFSGLQFPNYSSELNVNALELDDSALYLCASSLDSSGGASTDTQYFGPGTRLTVL.

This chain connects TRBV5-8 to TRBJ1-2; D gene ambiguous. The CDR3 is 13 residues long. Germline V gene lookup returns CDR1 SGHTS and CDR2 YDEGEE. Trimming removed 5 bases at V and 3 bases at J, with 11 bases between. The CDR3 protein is CASRFGRDYGYTF. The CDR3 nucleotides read TGTGCCAGCAGGTTTGGGCGGGACTATGGCTACACCTTC.